The subject of this entry is one T cell receptor beta chain. This entry comes from a study of shared clonotypes between healthy human individuals. CDR3 length: 15 residues. The J segment lost 0 bases and the V segment lost 4 bases, leaving 4 bases of the junction unmatched. Germline loops: CDR1 SGHVS, CDR2 FQNEAQ. The assay was carried out at the deep level. Per sorted-subset replicate PCR, input was approximately 210 ng DNA, representing around 28,000 T cell genomes. Data came from immunoSEQ multiplex PCR; TCRdb stores just in-frame clones and leaves some out. The sample lists 600,000 or so clones, roughly 98% occurring once. Naive CD8 populations comprised CD45RO-negative cells positively selected for CCR7, excluding terminally differentiated effector memory CD45RA+ cells.

V gene TRBV7-8 combines with J gene TRBJ2-7; 9 positions agree with TRBD1. The specimen sequenced was naive CD8+ T cells sorted from blood. This clonotype was obtained from a man younger than 45 in good health. The CDR3 sequence: CASSSGQGISYEQYF. For the CDR3, the DNA is TGTGCCAGCAGCTCAGGACAGGGGATCTCCTACGAGCAGTACTTC. The whole variable domain, filled in from reference TRBV7-8 and TRBJ2-7, reads GAGVSQSPRYKVAKRGQDVALRCDPISGHVSLFWYQQALGQGPEFLTYFQNEAQLDKSGLPSDRFFAERPEGSVSTLKIQRTQQEDSAVYLCASSSGQGISYEQYFGPGTRLTVT.